This TCR beta chain was retrieved from a study of human T cells and chemical hapten exposure listed by TCRdb under 2021. Notes on the research overall: For sensitization, 2% DPC in acetone was applied to a 2 cm by 2 cm area of upper inner arm skin. In alopecia patients, the study followed how the peripheral blood TCR repertoire changed in vivo over primary and secondary sensitization to diphenylcyclopropenone (DPC), a hapten. Patients additionally received weekly therapeutic DPC doses to the scalp throughout the approximately 25-week study period. Patient blood was sampled pre-sensitization (week 0) and at 2, 6 and about 24 weeks after DPC sensitization. Libraries were pooled for sequencing, and per-sample TCR yields varied mainly because of small differences in library volumes within the pool. The mostly female patient cohort included alopecia areata with under or over 50% scalp involvement, alopecia totalis and alopecia universalis. For TCR sequencing, blood came from 25 to 35 alopecia patients at anywhere from one to four time points (pre-sensitization, 2, 6 and 24 weeks). Patch testing on the upper back used Finn chambers containing 0.01% DPC, with scoring done after 6 days according to International Contact Dermatitis Research Group standards.

From the cysteine up to the phenylalanine, the CDR3 has a length of 17 residues. Of all the DNA, just the CDR3 is kept, 51 bases in frame from base 1. The germline V end is reduced by 3 bases and the J end by 3 bases; junction bases left unmatched: 7. CDR1 and CDR2, looked up from the germline V gene, are LGHNA and YSLEER. This specimen's time point label, interpreted: patch test 3, about 24 weeks after DPC sensitization. The treatment or condition label, read with the paper, signifies: therapeutic diphenylcyclopropenone sensitization with weekly scalp DPC. At each patch-test visit, blood was drawn before the patch test was applied. To be eligible, patients had to be aged 18 to 70, diagnosed with alopecia and judged suitable for DPC therapy, while pregnant patients were excluded. Total RNA was isolated from unfractionated whole blood collected in Tempus Blood RNA tubes. The table lists this clonotype with many counts. It lacks a known antigen. The record has no base qualities; no much larger clone is one base away.

The method was RACE. Sequencing used a NextSeq 500. Library preparation attached unique molecular identifiers to individual cDNA molecules for quantitative, reproducible TCR counting. Both TCR alpha and TCR beta chains were sequenced from each blood RNA sample. In the source study's methods: The median number of TCRs per sample was some 100,000, ranging from about 20,000 to 700,000. The Decombinator software suite was used to annotate the V, J and CDR3 of the TCR reads. Every sample was subsampled to the same number of TCRs (28,000) for the PS versus PT1 abundance plots. TCRs were defined as expanded if absent before sensitization and observed at least eight times at the 2-week time point. TCRdb trimmed public reads at Q25 via fastp, called clones via MiXCR and kept in-frame beta chains. Records with the same CDR3 protein are collapsed into one entry carrying the most frequent genes and DNA. The V and J calls and clone size are TCRdb's, not the authors'. Here the sample has over 55,000 distinct CDR3 sequences; around 12% occur a single time. 2.4% of the sample is taken by the ten largest.

General findings and caveats noted by the study authors: Repeated subsampling changed both the strength of the expansion versus patch-test correlation and the threshold at which the correlation became significant. DPC sensitization did not change the number of TCRs with a frequency above 1 in 1000, and there was no evidence of changes in global repertoire structure. Expanded TCRs formed significantly more large CDR3 similarity clusters than pre-sensitization or healthy control sets, consistent with antigen-driven responses. Because every patient had alopecia, a presumed autoimmune disease, the patients' immune response might differ from that of healthy individuals. Patch test score was positively correlated with the number of PT1 expanded TCRs, with significance at thresholds 8, 16 and 32 but not at 4.

The source of this sequence is a man younger than 45 with alopecia areata. Some clones in this sample may be carry-over from other donors' samples. In this chain, TRBV4-3 is recombined with TRBJ2-2; 10 central nucleotides agree with TRBD1. The material sequenced was whole blood, taken in connection with sensitization to the hapten diphenylcyclopropenone (DPC). This receptor has the CDR3 CASSHGQGGFDTGELFF. The DNA reads as follows: TGCGCCAGCAGCCACGGACAGGGGGGTTTTGACACCGGGGAGCTGTTTTTT.